A single sample gave rise to the 29 T cell receptor beta chains below, sequenced in a study of T cell responses to AZD1222 COVID-19 vaccine. The protocol was immunoSEQ multiplex PCR, while the TCRdb copy is restricted to in-frame clones and leaves out a portion. The repertoire consists of around 90,000 clones, with more than 75% occurring once and the leading ten covering 5.2%. The input for sequencing was peripheral blood, taken on day 0 of MenACWY control vaccination. Every receptor here comes from an adult in good health.

This chain joins TRBV6-1 and TRBJ1-4; unclear D gene. V dropped 0 bases and J dropped 0 bases, with 11 bases sitting between them. Germline CDR1 reads MNHNS; CDR2 reads SASEGT. CDR3 length equals 17 residues. CDR3 protein: CASSEARRPATNEKLFF. CDR3 bases: TGTGCCAGCAGTGAAGCGCGACGGCCGGCAACTAATGAAAAACTGTTTTTT.

This chain connects TRBV6-2 or TRBV6-3 to TRBJ1-6, with 8 bases fitting TRBD1. CDR1 and CDR2 from the germline V gene are MNHEY and SVGEGT. The CDR3 extends over 14 amino acids. The V and J ends lost 6 bases and 10 bases, in that order; junction bases with no gene match: 8. The CDR3, as DNA: TGTGCCAGCAGCCCTCAGGGGGCTGGATCACCCCTCCACTTT. Amino acids: CASSPQGAGSPLHF.

The chain carries TRBV5-1 and TRBJ1-6, with D uncertain. Germline V gene sequence: CDR1 SGHRS, CDR2 YFSETQ. The CDR3 length is 14 residues. V lost 3 bases, J lost 5 bases, and 9 bases lay in between. The CDR3 reads CASSSGRNNSPLHF. Here the CDR3 DNA reads TGCGCCAGCAGCTCTGGACGCAATAATTCACCCCTCCACTTT.

This sequence joins TRBV28 and TRBJ1-2; D gene uncertain. V lost 6 bases, J lost 5 bases, and 16 bases lay in between. This CDR3 spans 14 amino acids. CDR1 and CDR2 from the germline V gene are MDHEN and SYDVKM. The CDR3: CASRKTSLDYGYTF. CDR3 DNA: TGTGCCAGCAGAAAAACTTCCCTCGATTATGGCTACACCTTC.

V gene TRBV27 combines with J gene TRBJ2-2, with 7 bases identical to TRBD1. Unmatched junction bases numbered 3, after V lost 2 bases and J lost 0 bases. Looked up from germline, CDR1 is MNHEY and CDR2 is SMNVEV (reference sequence). The CDR3 is 16 amino acids. The CDR3 reads CASSLEGQTNTGELFF. CDR3 coding DNA: TGTGCCAGCAGTTTAGAGGGACAGACGAACACCGGGGAGCTGTTTTTT.

In its sample, this clone was seen once. The chain uses TRBV7-2 and TRBJ1-6; no definite D call. V was clipped by 3 bases and J by 14 bases, with 14 bases between them. The CDR3 is 13 residues long. Germline CDR1 is SGHTA and CDR2 is FQGNSA. CDR3 protein: CASSLASAPTLHF. CDR3 sequence (DNA): TGTGCCAGCAGCTTGGCTTCCGCGCCCACCCTCCACTTT.

The chain joins TRBV4-3 to TRBJ1-1; the D gene is possibly TRBD1 (5 bases). The CDR3 spans 14 residues. Looked up from germline, CDR1 is LGHNA and CDR2 is YSLEER. V was cut by 0 bases and J by 10 bases, with 15 bases left in between. The CDR3 protein is CASSQDLGPGGAFF. The CDR3 DNA is TGCGCCAGCAGCCAAGATTTGGGGCCTGGGGGAGCTTTCTTT.

CDR3 sequence reads: CAISQGRDEQFF. CDR3 DNA sequence: TGTGCCATCAGTCAGGGCAGGGATGAGCAGTTCTTC. The V and J genes are TRBV10-3 and TRBJ2-1, with D possibly TRBD1 on 5 matching bases. The V end lost 5 bases, the J end lost 8 bases, and 10 bases lay between the germline ends. This CDR3 is 12 amino acids long. Germline V gene data show CDR1 as ENHRY and CDR2 as SYGVKD.

This clone was seen only once. The rearrangement links TRBV19 to TRBJ2-7; D remains ambiguous. The germline gives CDR1 LNHDA, CDR2 SQIVND (reference sequence). Between the trimmed V and J ends, which lost 3 bases and 2 bases, there was a span of 20 bases. The CDR3 loop spans 17 amino acids. The CDR3 sequence is CASSMKWDYYVTYEQYF. The CDR3 nucleotides read TGTGCCAGTAGTATGAAATGGGATTATTATGTCACCTACGAGCAGTACTTC.

The V gene is TRBV6-4, the J gene TRBJ2-1; a weak D match, TRBD1 (6 bases). Germline V gives CDR1 MRHNA, CDR2 SNTAGT. The V end was cut by 5 bases, the J end by 3 bases, with 8 bases between. The length of the CDR3 is 13 residues. DNA for the CDR3: TGTGCCAGCAGTCCGACAGGCTACAATGAGCAGTTCTTC. Translating it yields CASSPTGYNEQFF.

The chain employs TRBV28 and TRBJ1-1; 7 bases match TRBD1. The trim removed 7 bases at V and 4 bases at J, leaving 6 bases unmatched. Per germline, CDR1 MDHEN and CDR2 SYDVKM. The CDR3 has 13 amino acids. CDR3 nucleotide sequence: TGTGCCAGCACCAAGGGGGCTGGCACTGAAGCTTTCTTT. Translated: CASTKGAGTEAFF.

The V gene is TRBV19, the J gene TRBJ2-7; D might be TRBD1 (6 bases). CDR3 size: 15 residues. Germline V gene sequence: CDR1 LNHDA, CDR2 SQIVND (reference sequence). The V gene lost 3 bases and the J gene lost 3 bases, with 15 bases spanning the gap. DNA of the CDR3: TGTGCCAGTAGTATTGGCACCCGGGACATCTACGAGCAGTACTTC. Protein sequence: CASSIGTRDIYEQYF.

The chain employs TRBV18 and TRBJ1-4, with D hard to call. The germline gives CDR1 KGHSH, CDR2 LQKENI. This CDR3 comprises 13 residues. V lost 5 bases, J lost 0 bases, and 4 bases lay in between. CDR3 DNA sequence: TGTGCCAGCTCATCTGCAACTAATGAAAAACTGTTTTTT. This encodes CASSSATNEKLFF.

The chain uses TRBV13 and TRBJ2-5; D possibly corresponds to TRBD1 (6 bases). The V end was cut by 1 base, the J end by 2 bases, with 8 bases between. CDR1 and CDR2 (germline): PRHDT, FYEKMQ (reference sequence). The CDR3 covers 14 residues. DNA for the CDR3: TGTGCCAGCAGCTTAGTTACAGGGCAAGAGACCCAGTACTTC. Translating it yields CASSLVTGQETQYF.

V is TRBV6-5 and J is TRBJ1-1; the match to TRBD1 covers 9 bases. This CDR3 has 14 amino acids. Germline trimming cut 7 bases from V and 5 bases from J; bases unmatched to any gene: 8. The germline V gene has CDR1 MNHEY and CDR2 SVGAGI. The CDR3 is CASTSAGTGTEAFF. The DNA of the CDR3 is TGTGCCAGCACCTCCGCCGGGACAGGGACTGAAGCTTTCTTT.

The chain carries TRBV6-6 and TRBJ2-1, with 8 nucleotides matching TRBD2. CDR3 size: 15 residues. V shed 6 bases and J 5 bases; nucleotides not matched to a gene: 9. Germline V gene sequence: CDR1 MNHNY, CDR2 SVGAGI (reference sequence). The CDR3 sequence is CASSQSGRGNNEQFF. The DNA for the CDR3 is TGTGCCAGCAGCCAAAGCGGGAGAGGGAACAATGAGCAGTTCTTC.

The gene calls are TRBV6-5 and TRBJ2-7, with TRBD1 identical over 8 bases. The germline V gene has CDR1 MNHEY and CDR2 SVGAGI. Losses at the gene ends were 2 bases for V and 3 bases for J; bases not matched to a gene: 0. This CDR3 is 13 amino acids long. CDR3 DNA: TGTGCCAGCAGTTACGACAGGGGCTACGAGCAGTACTTC. Residues: CASSYDRGYEQYF.

The rearrangement joins TRBV5-1 to TRBJ2-6; D is unresolved. Trimming removed 4 bases from V and 0 bases from J, with 8 bases in between. The CDR3 runs 15 residues. Germline values: CDR1 SGHRS, CDR2 YFSETQ. The CDR3 nucleotides read TGCGCCAGCAGCCCAAGATCCTCTGGGGCCAACGTCCTGACTTTC. This encodes CASSPRSSGANVLTF.

The sample holds a few counts of this clone. The CDR3 spells CASSLAGAGTEAFF. In DNA, the CDR3 is TGTGCCAGCAGCTTAGCAGGGGCCGGCACTGAAGCTTTCTTT. The chain employs TRBV11-3 and TRBJ1-1; TRBD1 is a possible D gene (6 bases). The V gene's germline CDR1 is SGHNT and CDR2 YENEEA. Trimming took off 1 base at V and 4 bases at J, with 10 bases between the two ends. There are 14 residues in the CDR3.

Only one count was recorded for this clone. The chain has TRBV6-2 or TRBV6-3 and TRBJ1-1, with D possibly TRBD1 on 5 matching bases. The CDR3 consists of 11 residues. With 5 bases removed from V and 10 bases from J, the gap between germline ends came to 11 bases. Germline V gives CDR1 MNHEY, CDR2 SVGEGT. The CDR3: CASSQGKTAFF. The DNA for the CDR3 is TGTGCCAGCAGTCAGGGTAAAACAGCTTTCTTT.

This clone was found once. The J gene is TRBJ1-4, the V gene TRBV2; TRBD1 matches 9 bases. The V segment lost 6 bases and the J segment 8 bases; nucleotides outside the gene matches: 4. Germline V gene lookup returns CDR1 SNHLY and CDR2 FYNNEI. The CDR3 spans 13 residues. For the CDR3, the DNA is TGTGCCAGCAGGGGACAGGGAAAGGAAAAACTGTTTTTT. Amino acids: CASRGQGKEKLFF.

The gene calls are TRBV27 and TRBJ2-7; 8 nucleotides align to TRBD2. V lost 6 bases, J lost 2 bases, and 6 bases stayed unmatched. This CDR3 is built from 14 residues. Germline V CDR1 and CDR2: MNHEY, SMNVEV (reference sequence). CDR3 loop: CASSRLAGPYEQYF. Here the CDR3 DNA reads TGTGCCAGCAGCCGTCTAGCGGGCCCCTACGAGCAGTACTTC.

This clone came up once. V is TRBV4-3 and J is TRBJ1-2; D uncertain. V lost 3 bases and J 2 bases, leaving 13 bases between the germline ends. The length of the CDR3 is 15 residues. Germline CDR1 and CDR2: LGHNA and YSLEER. CDR3 DNA sequence: TGCGCCAGCAGCCATCTGGGAGGATCCAACTATGGCTACACCTTC. Protein sequence: CASSHLGGSNYGYTF.

The genes are TRBV12-1 and TRBJ1-5; the listed D gene, TRBD1, was not tested against the DNA. TRBV12-1 is shown as a pseudogene. CDR3 size: 15 residues. The CDR3 DNA reads as TGTGCCAGCAGCTTTGAATGGACAGATTATCAGCCCCAGCATTTT. Protein sequence: CASSFEWTDYQPQHF.

The chain combines TRBV28 with TRBJ2-7; TRBD2 matches at 9 bases. After removal of 7 bases from V and 4 bases from J, the junction contained 11 bases not matched to a gene. This CDR3 region has 15 residues. Germline V gives CDR1 MDHEN, CDR2 SYDVKM. The CDR3 loop is CASTPEAGGSYEQYF. For the CDR3, the DNA is TGTGCCAGCACTCCTGAAGCGGGGGGAAGTTACGAGCAGTACTTC.

The chain links TRBV19 to TRBJ2-7; D possibly corresponds to TRBD2 (5 bases). This CDR3 has 13 residues. V shed 5 bases and J shed 0 bases, with 8 bases lying between them. The V gene's germline CDR1 is LNHDA and CDR2 SQIVND (reference sequence). This chain's CDR3 is CASSAGSSYEQYF. The CDR3 nucleotides read TGTGCCAGTAGTGCGGGCTCCTCCTACGAGCAGTACTTC.

The rearrangement joins TRBV7-3 to TRBJ1-1; possibly TRBD1 for D (5 bases). This CDR3 contains 13 residues. Germline-derived CDR1 and CDR2 are SGHTA and FQGTGA. Trimming left V 5 bases short and J 1 base short, with 8 bases between. CDR3 bases: TGTGCCAGCAGCCTCGACAGGAACACTGAAGCTTTCTTT. Its protein product is CASSLDRNTEAFF.

The chain links TRBV6-4 to TRBJ2-3, with D unresolved. V lost 9 bases and J lost 6, with 7 bases in between. CDR3 length: 10 residues. Germline values: CDR1 MRHNA, CDR2 SNTAGT. CDR3 loop: CASRLDTQYF. CDR3 in DNA: TGTGCCAGTAGGTTGGATACGCAGTATTTT.

This clone was recorded a few times. The CDR3 spells CASSGYRDYPANEQFF. CDR3 DNA sequence: TGTGCCAGTAGTGGGTACCGGGACTACCCAGCCAATGAGCAGTTCTTC. The chain couples TRBV19 to TRBJ2-1; 7 bases align to TRBD2. V was clipped by 5 bases and J by 6 bases; unmatched bases: 13. Germline CDR1 is LNHDA and CDR2 is SQIVND (reference sequence). The CDR3 spans 16 residues. Looking up the rest from reference TRBV19 and TRBJ2-1 gives the full variable domain: DGGITQSPKYLFRKEGQNVTLSCEQNLNHDAMYWYRQDPGQGLRLIYYSQIVNDFQKGDIAEGYSVSREKKESFPLTVTSAQKNPTAFYLCASSGYRDYPANEQFFGPGTRLTVL.